This T cell receptor (beta chain) derives from a study of blood T cell repertoires in COVID-19. TCRdb's copy holds only in-frame clones and misses some; the assay was immunoSEQ multiplex PCR. The table lists more than 50,000 clones, roughly 89% of them singletons. The V and J ends lost 5 bases and 6 bases, in that order; junction bases with no gene match: 12. This CDR3 has 16 residues. The germline CDR1 and CDR2 sequences are MDHEN and SYDVKM. This receptor was identified in a man in his 60s with active COVID-19. V is TRBV28 and J is TRBJ1-5, with TRBD1 matching over 8 bases. Material for sequencing was peripheral blood. The CDR3 is CASSPSRQGPRQPQHF. In DNA form, the CDR3 reads TGTGCCAGCAGTCCCTCACGACAGGGGCCACGTCAGCCCCAGCATTTT. The full variable domain, in which reference TRBV28 and TRBJ1-5 provide the parts outside the CDR3, is DVKVTQSSRYLVKRTGEKVFLECVQDMDHENMFWYRQDPGLGLRLIYFSYDVKMKEKGDIPEGYSVSREKKERFSLILESASTNQTSMYLCASSPSRQGPRQPQHFGDGTRLSIL.